A selection of T cell receptor beta chains follows, all from one sample in a study of OX40 agonist ivuxolimab in advanced cancers. Data came from immunoSEQ multiplex PCR; TCRdb stores just in-frame clones and leaves some out. The sample has about 33,000 clones, over 85% seen once. The specimen was CD4+ or CD8+ T cells sorted from blood, collected in a trial of the OX40 agonist ivuxolimab. Receptor source: an adult with an advanced solid tumor such as melanoma, head and neck, liver or kidney cancer. Both conserved end residues are part of each CDR3. A D gene is named only where the DNA matches it firmly. The size entry is marked missing in some rows and otherwise reads once, few, many or a size class.

cdr3_nt: TGTGCCAGCAGCCAGCGGGGGGGCAGGAATGAGCAGTTCTTC; cdr3_aa: CASSQRGGRNEQFF; clone_size: NA; j_call: TRBJ2-1; d_call: TRBD2; v_call: TRBV2
cdr3_nt: TGTGCCAGCAGCTTAACGGGACAGGGTTCCTACAATGAGCAGTTCTTC; cdr3_aa: CASSLTGQGSYNEQFF; clone_size: NA; j_call: TRBJ2-1; d_call: TRBD1; v_call: TRBV7-3
cdr3_nt: TGTGCCAGCAGGGGGACTAGAGGGGAAACAGATACGCAGTATTTT; cdr3_aa: CASRGTRGETDTQYF; clone_size: NA; j_call: TRBJ2-3; d_call: TRBD2; v_call: TRBV2
cdr3_nt: TGTGCCAGCACTATTGGGGTAGCGAGCGACACCGGGGAGCTGTTTTTT; cdr3_aa: CASTIGVASDTGELFF; clone_size: NA; j_call: TRBJ2-2; d_call: NA; v_call: TRBV28
cdr3_nt: TGTGCCAGCAGCCCCGGTGATGCGGAGACCCAGTACTTC; cdr3_aa: CASSPGDAETQYF; clone_size: NA; j_call: TRBJ2-5; d_call: NA; v_call: TRBV28
cdr3_nt: TGTGCCAGCAGCTCGGTGGCCCTGGGCGGGAGATTGAGCAATGAGCAGTTCTTC; cdr3_aa: CASSSVALGGRLSNEQFF; clone_size: NA; j_call: TRBJ2-1; d_call: TRBD2; v_call: TRBV5-6
cdr3_nt: TGCGCCAGCAGCGGGGACAGGGGCAGCGAAAAACTGTTTTTT; cdr3_aa: CASSGDRGSEKLFF; clone_size: NA; j_call: TRBJ1-4; d_call: TRBD1; v_call: TRBV5-1
cdr3_nt: TGTGCCAGCAGCTTAGCGGGGCAGGGCAATCAGCCCCAGCATTTT; cdr3_aa: CASSLAGQGNQPQHF; clone_size: NA; j_call: TRBJ1-5; d_call: NA; v_call: TRBV7-2
cdr3_nt: TGTGCCAGCAGTTTAAGGGGACAGGGTAGCAATCAGCCCCAGCATTTT; cdr3_aa: CASSLRGQGSNQPQHF; clone_size: once; j_call: TRBJ1-5; d_call: TRBD1; v_call: TRBV28
cdr3_nt: TGTGCCAGCAGTGAGGATAGGGGGCTTTTTGGCTATGGCTACACCTTC; cdr3_aa: CASSEDRGLFGYGYTF; clone_size: NA; j_call: TRBJ1-2; d_call: TRBD1; v_call: TRBV2
cdr3_nt: TGTGCCAGCAGCTTGGGTGGGACTAGCTTTGACATTCAGTACTTC; cdr3_aa: CASSLGGTSFDIQYF; clone_size: NA; j_call: TRBJ2-4; d_call: TRBD2; v_call: TRBV5-5